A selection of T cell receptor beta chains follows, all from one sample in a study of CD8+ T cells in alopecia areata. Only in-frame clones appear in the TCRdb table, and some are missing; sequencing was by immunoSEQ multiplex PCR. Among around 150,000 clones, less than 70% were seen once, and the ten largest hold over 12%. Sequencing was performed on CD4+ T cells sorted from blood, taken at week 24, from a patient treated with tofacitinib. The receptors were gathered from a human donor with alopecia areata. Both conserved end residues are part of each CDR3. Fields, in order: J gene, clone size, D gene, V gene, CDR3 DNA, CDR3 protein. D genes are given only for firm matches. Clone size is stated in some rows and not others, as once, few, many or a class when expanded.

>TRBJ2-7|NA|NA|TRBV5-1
TGCGCCAGCAGCTTGGATAGGGGATACCAGTACTTC
CASSLDRGYQYF
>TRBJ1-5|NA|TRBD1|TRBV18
TGTGCCAGCTCACCGGCGGACAGGGCATTGGCCCAGCATTTT
CASSPADRALAQHF
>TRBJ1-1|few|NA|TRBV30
TGTGCCTGGAGAGATAGGGCTGAAGCTTTCTTT
CAWRDRAEAFF
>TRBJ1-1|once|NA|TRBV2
TGTGCCAGCAGTGAAACTTCAGACACTGAAGCTTTCTTT
CASSETSDTEAFF
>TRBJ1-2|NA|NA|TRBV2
TGTGCCAGCAGAGTTGACAAGGCCGGGGTCGGCTACACCTTC
CASRVDKAGVGYTF
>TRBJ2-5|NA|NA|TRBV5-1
TGCGCCAGCAGCGTCCGGGACCCATCGCAAGAGACCCAGTACTTC
CASSVRDPSQETQYF
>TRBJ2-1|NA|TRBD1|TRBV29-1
TGCAGCGCAAGACAGGGGTGGAATGAGCAGTTCTTC
CSARQGWNEQFF
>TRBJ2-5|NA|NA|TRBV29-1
TGCAGCGTTGATGAGGGGACGGAGACCCAGTACTTC
CSVDEGTETQYF
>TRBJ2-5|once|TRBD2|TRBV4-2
TGTGCCAGCAGCCAGCGGACTAGCGGGGGGGCCGCAGAGACCCAGTACTTC
CASSQRTSGGAAETQYF
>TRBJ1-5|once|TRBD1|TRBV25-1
TGTGCCAGCAGTGGGGACACAGGGGGCAATCAGCCCCAGCATTTT
CASSGDTGGNQPQHF
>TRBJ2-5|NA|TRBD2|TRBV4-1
TGCGCCAGCAGCGGGATAGGGAGCGGGGATCAAGAGACCCAGTACTTC
CASSGIGSGDQETQYF
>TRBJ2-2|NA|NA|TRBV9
TGTGCCAGCAGCGTAGGGAGGAACACCGGGGAGCTGTTTTTT
CASSVGRNTGELFF
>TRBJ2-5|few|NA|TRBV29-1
TGCAGCGTTGGGAGCCGGGAGACCCAGTACTTC
CSVGSRETQYF
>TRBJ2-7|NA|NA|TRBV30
TGTGCCTGGACCCAACGGGGCACAACCTACGAGCAGTACTTC
CAWTQRGTTYEQYF
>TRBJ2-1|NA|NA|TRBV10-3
TGTGCCATCAGTGTTTCTAGCCAGTCGGGTGAGCAGTTCTTC
CAISVSSQSGEQFF
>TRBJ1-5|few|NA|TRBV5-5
TGTGCCAGCAGCTTCTACGATAGCAATCAGCCCCAGCATTTT
CASSFYDSNQPQHF
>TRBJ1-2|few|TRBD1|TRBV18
TGTGCCAGCTCACCGCGACAGGGGCGAGGGGATGGCTACACCTTC
CASSPRQGRGDGYTF
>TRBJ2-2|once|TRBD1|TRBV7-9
TGTGCCAGCAGCTTAACAGGGGCGACCACCGGGGAGCTGTTTTTT
CASSLTGATTGELFF
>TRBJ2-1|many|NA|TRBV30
TGTGCCTGGAGTGTACACCCCCCCAATGAGCAGTTCTTC
CAWSVHPPNEQFF
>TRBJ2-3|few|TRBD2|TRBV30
TGTGCCTGGAGTGTTAGCGGGGGGTCCTATGGCACAGATACGCAGTATTTT
CAWSVSGGSYGTDTQYF
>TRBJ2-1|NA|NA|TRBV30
TGTGCCTGGAGCAACCTCCAGTACAATGAGCAGTTCTTC
CAWSNLQYNEQFF
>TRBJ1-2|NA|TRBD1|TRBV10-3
TGTGCCATCAGTACGGACAGGGATCATGGCTACACCTTC
CAISTDRDHGYTF
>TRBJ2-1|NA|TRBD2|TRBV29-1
TGCAGCGTTTCTACTAGCGGGGGAAAGGGTGATGAGCAGTTCTTC
CSVSTSGGKGDEQFF
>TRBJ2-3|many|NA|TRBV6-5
TGTGCCAGCAGGATGGACGGGCTCACGGATACGCAGTATTTT
CASRMDGLTDTQYF
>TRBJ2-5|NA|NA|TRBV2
TGTGCCAGCAGTGGCGGTCTAGATCTGACCCAGTACTTC
CASSGGLDLTQYF
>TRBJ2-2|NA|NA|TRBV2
TGTGCCAGCAGTGAAGACCAGGGGCTCGGGGAGCTGTTTTTT
CASSEDQGLGELFF
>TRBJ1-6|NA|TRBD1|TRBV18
TGTGCCAGCTCCAGCCAAGGACAGGGGAATGGTTCACCCCTCCACTTT
CASSSQGQGNGSPLHF
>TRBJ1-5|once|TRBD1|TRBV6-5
TGTGCCAGCAGTCCAGGGGGAGTGGGTCAGCCCCAGCATTTT
CASSPGGVGQPQHF
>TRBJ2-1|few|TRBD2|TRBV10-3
TGTGCCACGGAACTAGCGGGGGGGAATGAGCAGTTCTTC
CATELAGGNEQFF
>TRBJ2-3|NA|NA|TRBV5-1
TGCGCCAGCAGGGTATGGGTCCCCACAGATACGCAGTATTTT
CASRVWVPTDTQYF
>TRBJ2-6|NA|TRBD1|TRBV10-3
TGTGCCATCAGTGCGGGACAGGGGGCCCCCTCTGGGGCCAACGTCCTGACTTTC
CAISAGQGAPSGANVLTF
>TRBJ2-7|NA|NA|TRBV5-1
TGCGCCAGCAGACTTCGCCAGCTCCACGAGCAGTACTTC
CASRLRQLHEQYF
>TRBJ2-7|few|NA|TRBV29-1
TGCAGCGTTAGCCAGGGAAGGTTCAACGAGCAGTACTTC
CSVSQGRFNEQYF
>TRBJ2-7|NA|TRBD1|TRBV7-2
TGTGCCAGCAGCCCGACAGGGTTCAACGAGCAGTACTTC
CASSPTGFNEQYF
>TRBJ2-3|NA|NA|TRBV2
TGTGCCAGCAGCTTAGATTCAGATACGCAGTATTTT
CASSLDSDTQYF
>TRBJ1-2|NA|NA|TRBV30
TGTGCCTGGGCTGTGGCCAGGGTTGGCGGCTACACCTTC
CAWAVARVGGYTF
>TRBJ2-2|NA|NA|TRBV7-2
TGTGCCAGCAATAGGCGGGGAGGAGGCACCGGGGAGCTGTTTTTT
CASNRRGGGTGELFF
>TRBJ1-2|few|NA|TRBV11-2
TGTGCCAGCAGGCAACAGGAGTATGGCTACACCTTC
CASRQQEYGYTF
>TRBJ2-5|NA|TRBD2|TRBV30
TGTGCCTGGAGTGTAACTAGCGGGGCTGGGGAGACCCAGTACTTC
CAWSVTSGAGETQYF
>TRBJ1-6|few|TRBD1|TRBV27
TGTGCCAGCATGAGGACAGGGGAAAATTCACCCCTCCACTTT
CASMRTGENSPLHF
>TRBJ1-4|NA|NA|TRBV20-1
TGCAGTGCCTCTTGGCGGGGAAAACTGTTTTTT
CSASWRGKLFF